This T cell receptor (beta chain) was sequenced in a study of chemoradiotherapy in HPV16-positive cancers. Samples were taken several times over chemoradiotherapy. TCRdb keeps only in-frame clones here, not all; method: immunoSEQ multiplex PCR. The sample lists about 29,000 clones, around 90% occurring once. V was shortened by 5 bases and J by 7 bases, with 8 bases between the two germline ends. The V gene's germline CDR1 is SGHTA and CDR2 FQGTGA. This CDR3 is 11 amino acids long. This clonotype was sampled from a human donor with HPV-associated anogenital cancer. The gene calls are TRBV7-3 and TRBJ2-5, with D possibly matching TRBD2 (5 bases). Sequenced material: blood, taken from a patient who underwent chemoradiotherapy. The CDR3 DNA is TGTGCCAGCAGCGACGGAGGGACCCAGTACTTC. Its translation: CASSDGGTQYF.